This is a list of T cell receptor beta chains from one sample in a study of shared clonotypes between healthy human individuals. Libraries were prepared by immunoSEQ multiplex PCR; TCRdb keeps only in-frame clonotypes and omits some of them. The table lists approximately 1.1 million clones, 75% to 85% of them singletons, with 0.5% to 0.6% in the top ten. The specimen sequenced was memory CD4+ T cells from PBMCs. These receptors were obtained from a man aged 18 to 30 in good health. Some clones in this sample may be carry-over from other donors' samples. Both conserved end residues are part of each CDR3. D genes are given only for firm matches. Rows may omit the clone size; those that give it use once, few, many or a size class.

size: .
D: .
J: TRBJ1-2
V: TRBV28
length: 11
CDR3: CASSLNRGYTF
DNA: TGTGCCAGCAGTCTCAACCGGGGCTACACCTTC

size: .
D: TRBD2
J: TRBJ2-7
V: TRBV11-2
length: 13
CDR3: CASSGLAGYEQYF
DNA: TGTGCCAGCAGCGGACTAGCGGGCTACGAGCAGTACTTC

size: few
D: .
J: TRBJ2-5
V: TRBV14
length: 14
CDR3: CASSRQLDYGTQYF
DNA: TGTGCCAGCAGCCGACAGCTAGATTACGGGACCCAGTACTTC

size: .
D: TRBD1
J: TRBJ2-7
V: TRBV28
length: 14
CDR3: CASSSPGQGYEQYF
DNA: TGTGCCAGCAGTAGCCCGGGACAGGGCTACGAGCAGTACTTC

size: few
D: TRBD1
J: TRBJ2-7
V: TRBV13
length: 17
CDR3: CASSLGQGAQVAHEQYF
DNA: TGTGCCAGCAGCCTCGGACAGGGGGCCCAGGTAGCCCACGAGCAGTACTTC

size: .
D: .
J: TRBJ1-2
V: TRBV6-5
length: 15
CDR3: CASSYSRTQPNGYTF
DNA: TGTGCCAGCAGTTACTCGCGCACCCAACCTAATGGCTACACCTTC

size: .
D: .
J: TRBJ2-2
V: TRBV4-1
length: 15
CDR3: CASSLGQTFTGELFF
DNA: TGCGCCAGCAGCCTCGGACAGACTTTCACCGGGGAGCTGTTTTTT

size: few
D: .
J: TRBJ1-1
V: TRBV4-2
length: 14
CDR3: CASSQDRQVGEAFF
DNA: TGTGCCAGCAGCCAAGATCGACAGGTGGGTGAAGCTTTCTTT

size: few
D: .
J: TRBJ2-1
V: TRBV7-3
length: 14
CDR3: CASSPLGESTEQFF
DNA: TGTGCCAGCAGCCCCCTAGGCGAGAGTACTGAGCAGTTCTTC

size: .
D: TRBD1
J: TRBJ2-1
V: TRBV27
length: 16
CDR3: CASSFRQGAQYNEQFF
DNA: TGTGCCAGCAGTTTCCGACAGGGGGCGCAATACAATGAGCAGTTCTTC

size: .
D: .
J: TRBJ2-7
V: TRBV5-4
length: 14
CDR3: CASSLSRSSYEQYF
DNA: TGTGCCAGCAGCTTATCGAGAAGCTCCTACGAGCAGTACTTC

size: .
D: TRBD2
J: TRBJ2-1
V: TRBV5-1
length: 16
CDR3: CASSVLAGVSYNEQFF
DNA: TGCGCCAGCAGCGTGTTAGCGGGAGTCTCCTACAATGAGCAGTTCTTC

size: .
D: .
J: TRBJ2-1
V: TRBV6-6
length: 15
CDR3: CASSYEGLSYNEQFF
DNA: TGTGCCAGCAGTTACGAGGGGCTCTCCTACAATGAGCAGTTCTTC

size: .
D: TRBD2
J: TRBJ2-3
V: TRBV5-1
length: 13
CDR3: CASRAGDTDTQYF
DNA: TGCGCCAGCAGAGCGGGAGACACAGATACGCAGTATTTT

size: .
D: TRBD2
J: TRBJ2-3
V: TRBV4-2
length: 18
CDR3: CASSRTGTAGGRTDTQYF
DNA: TGTGCCAGCAGCCGAACTGGGACAGCGGGAGGGCGCACAGATACGCAGTATTTT

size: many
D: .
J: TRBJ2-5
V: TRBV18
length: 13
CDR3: CASSPPGIKTQYF
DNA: TGTGCCAGCTCACCCCCGGGCATAAAGACCCAGTACTTC

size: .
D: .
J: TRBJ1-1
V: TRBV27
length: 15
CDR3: CASIKRGGWNTEAFF
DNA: TGTGCCAGCATTAAAAGGGGGGGGTGGAACACTGAAGCTTTCTTT

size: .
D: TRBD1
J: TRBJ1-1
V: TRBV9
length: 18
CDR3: CASSVIGSTGQLNTEAFF
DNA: TGTGCCAGCAGCGTAATAGGCTCGACGGGACAGCTGAACACTGAAGCTTTCTTT

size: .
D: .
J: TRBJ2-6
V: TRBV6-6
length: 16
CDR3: CASSYSRVSGANVLTF
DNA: TGTGCCAGCAGTTACTCTCGGGTTTCTGGGGCCAACGTCCTGACTTTC

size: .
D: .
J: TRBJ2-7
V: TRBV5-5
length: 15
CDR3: CASSIDHGDTYEQYF
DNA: TGTGCCAGCAGCATAGACCATGGGGATACCTACGAGCAGTACTTC

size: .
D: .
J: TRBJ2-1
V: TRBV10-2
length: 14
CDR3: CASRRGGEHGRQFF
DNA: TGCGCCAGCAGGCGAGGGGGGGAACATGGACGGCAGTTCTTC

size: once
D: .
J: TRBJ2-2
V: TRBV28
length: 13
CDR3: CASSLSGPGELFF
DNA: TGTGCCAGCAGTTTGTCCGGACCCGGGGAGCTGTTTTTT

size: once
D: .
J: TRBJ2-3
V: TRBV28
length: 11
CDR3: CAHRGTDTQYF
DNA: TGTGCCCACCGGGGCACAGATACGCAGTATTTT

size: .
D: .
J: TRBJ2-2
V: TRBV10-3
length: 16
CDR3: CAISESTGLNTGELFF
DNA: TGTGCCATCAGTGAGTCAACAGGGTTGAACACCGGGGAGCTGTTTTTT

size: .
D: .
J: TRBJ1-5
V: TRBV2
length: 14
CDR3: CASSDSGSNQPQHF
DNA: TGTGCCAGCAGTGACTCGGGGTCAAATCAGCCCCAGCATTTT

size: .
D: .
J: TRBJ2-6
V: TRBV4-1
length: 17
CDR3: CASSQPSRGTGANVLTF
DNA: TGCGCCAGCAGCCAACCCAGTCGAGGGACTGGGGCCAACGTCCTGACTTTC

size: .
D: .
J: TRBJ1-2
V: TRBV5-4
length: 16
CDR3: CASSLAGGGSNYGYTF
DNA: TGTGCCAGCAGCTTGGCCGGGGGGGGCTCGAACTATGGCTACACCTTC

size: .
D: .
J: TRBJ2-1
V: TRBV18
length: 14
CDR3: CASSGGSSYNEQFF
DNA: TGTGCCAGCTCCGGAGGGAGCTCCTACAATGAGCAGTTCTTC

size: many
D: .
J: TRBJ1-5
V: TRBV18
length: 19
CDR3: CASSPGLWQGRRSGQPQHF
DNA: TGTGCCAGCTCACCGGGACTTTGGCAGGGTCGTCGATCGGGGCAGCCCCAGCATTTT

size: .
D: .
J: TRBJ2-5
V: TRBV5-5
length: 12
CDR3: CASSEDSETQYF
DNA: TGTGCCAGCAGCGAGGACAGTGAGACCCAGTACTTC

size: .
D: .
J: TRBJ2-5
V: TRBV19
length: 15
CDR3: CASSKLSSELKTQYF
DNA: TGTGCCAGTAGTAAGCTCTCAAGCGAGCTAAAGACCCAGTACTTC

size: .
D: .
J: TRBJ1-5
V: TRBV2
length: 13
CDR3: CASSSRWEEPQHF
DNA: TGTGCCAGCAGTAGCCGGTGGGAAGAGCCCCAGCATTTT

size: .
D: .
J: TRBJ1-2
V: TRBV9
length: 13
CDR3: CASSPGGGGLYTF
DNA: TGTGCCAGCAGCCCCGGGGGTGGAGGACTATACACCTTC

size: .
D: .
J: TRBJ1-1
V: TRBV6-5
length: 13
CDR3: CASSYGGAREAFF
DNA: TGTGCCAGCAGTTACGGCGGTGCGAGAGAGGCTTTCTTT

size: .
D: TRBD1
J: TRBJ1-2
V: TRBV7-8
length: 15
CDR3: CASSLFGTASGGYTF
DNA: TGTGCCAGCAGCTTATTCGGGACAGCGTCGGGAGGCTACACCTTC

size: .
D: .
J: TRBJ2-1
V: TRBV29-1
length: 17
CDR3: CSVGPMSGATSYNEQFF
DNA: TGCAGCGTCGGCCCTATGTCGGGGGCTACTTCCTACAATGAGCAGTTCTTC

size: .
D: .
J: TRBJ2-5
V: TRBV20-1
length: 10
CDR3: CSANQETQYF
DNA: TGCAGTGCTAACCAAGAGACCCAGTACTTC

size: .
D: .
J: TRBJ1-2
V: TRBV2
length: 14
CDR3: CASINGIENYGYTF
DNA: TGTGCCAGCATAAACGGGATTGAGAACTATGGCTACACCTTC

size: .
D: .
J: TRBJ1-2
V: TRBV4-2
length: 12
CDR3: CASSLGSLGYTF
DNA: TGTGCCAGCAGCTTAGGCTCTCTTGGCTACACCTTC

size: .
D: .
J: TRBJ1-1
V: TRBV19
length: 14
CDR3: CASIWGDRDTEAFF
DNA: TGTGCCAGTATTTGGGGCGACAGAGACACTGAAGCTTTCTTT

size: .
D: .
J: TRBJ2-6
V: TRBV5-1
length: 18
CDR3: CASSLTPSSHGGANVLTF
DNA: TGCGCCAGCAGCTTGACCCCTTCCTCACACGGTGGGGCCAACGTCCTGACTTTC

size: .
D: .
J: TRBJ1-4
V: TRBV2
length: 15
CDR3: CASSERAGLNEKLFF
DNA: TGTGCCAGCAGTGAAAGAGCAGGGCTGAACGAAAAACTGTTTTTT

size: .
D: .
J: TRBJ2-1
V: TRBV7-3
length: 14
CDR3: CASSPTVTYNEQFF
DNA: TGTGCCAGCAGCCCGACAGTTACCTACAATGAGCAGTTCTTC

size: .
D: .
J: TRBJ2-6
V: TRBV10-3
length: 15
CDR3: CAISDQGSGANVLTF
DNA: TGTGCCATCAGTGATCAGGGCTCTGGGGCCAACGTCCTGACTTTC

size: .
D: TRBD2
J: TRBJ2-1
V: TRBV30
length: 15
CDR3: CAWSLSRLAGGEQFF
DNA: TGTGCCTGGAGTCTTTCGAGACTAGCGGGAGGCGAGCAGTTCTTC

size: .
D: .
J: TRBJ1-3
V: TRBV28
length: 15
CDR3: CASSLRGAGGNTIYF
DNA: TGTGCCAGCAGTTTACGAGGGGCTGGTGGAAACACCATATATTTT

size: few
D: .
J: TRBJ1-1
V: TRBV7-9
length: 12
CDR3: CASSLTAGEAFF
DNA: TGTGCCAGCAGCTTAACAGCGGGCGAAGCTTTCTTT

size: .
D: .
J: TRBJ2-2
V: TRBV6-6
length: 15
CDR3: CASREQRGGTGELFF
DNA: TGTGCCAGCAGGGAACAGAGGGGGGGGACCGGGGAGCTGTTTTTT

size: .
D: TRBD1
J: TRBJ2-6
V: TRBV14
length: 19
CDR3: CASSHPGRDRVSGANVLTF
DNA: TGTGCCAGCAGCCACCCCGGGCGGGACAGGGTCTCTGGGGCCAACGTCCTGACTTTC

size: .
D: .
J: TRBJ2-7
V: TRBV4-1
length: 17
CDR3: CASSQAWNSGLLYEQYF
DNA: TGCGCCAGCAGCCAAGCTTGGAACAGTGGATTGCTTTACGAGCAGTACTTC

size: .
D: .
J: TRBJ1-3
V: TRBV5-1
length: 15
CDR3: CASSPQGLQANTIYF
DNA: TGCGCCAGCAGCCCCCAGGGATTACAGGCAAACACCATATATTTT

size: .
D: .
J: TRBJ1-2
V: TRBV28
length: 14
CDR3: CASSPPWGDSGYTF
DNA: TGTGCCAGCAGTCCTCCCTGGGGGGACTCGGGCTACACCTTC

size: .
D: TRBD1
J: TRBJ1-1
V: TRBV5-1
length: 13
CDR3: CASFGQGIPEAFF
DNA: TGCGCCAGCTTTGGACAGGGGATCCCTGAAGCTTTCTTT

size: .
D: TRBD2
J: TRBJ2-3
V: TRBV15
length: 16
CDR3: CATSRDPTSGRDTQYF
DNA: TGTGCCACCAGCAGAGATCCGACTAGCGGCCGAGATACGCAGTATTTT

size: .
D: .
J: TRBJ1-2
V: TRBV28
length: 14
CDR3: CASTESGLGYGYTF
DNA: TGTGCCAGCACTGAATCGGGGCTTGGCTATGGCTACACCTTC

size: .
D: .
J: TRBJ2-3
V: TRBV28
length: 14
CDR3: CASSSDSPTDTQYF
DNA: TGTGCCAGCAGCTCGGACAGTCCCACAGATACGCAGTATTTT

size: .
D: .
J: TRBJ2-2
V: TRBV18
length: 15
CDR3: CASSLGPGLTGELFF
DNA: TGTGCCAGCTCACTGGGACCGGGACTCACCGGGGAGCTGTTTTTT

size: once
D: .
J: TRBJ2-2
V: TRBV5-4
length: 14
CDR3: CASSLTAMAGELFF
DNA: TGTGCCAGCAGCCTGACGGCTATGGCCGGGGAGCTGTTTTTT